These 14 T cell receptor beta chains were sequenced from one sample in a study of neurological immune-mediated disorders. TCRdb called the 5' RACE reads again in MiXCR, with one record for every CDR3 protein. The table includes around 30,000 distinct CDR3 sequences, roughly a sixth detected once. Time point in this sample: technical triplicate 3. Sequenced material: CD4+ T cells from blood. The receptors stem from a female donor with HTLV-1-associated myelopathy (HAM/TSP).

This clonotype appeared many times. The chain combines TRBV20-1 with TRBJ1-1, with a weak D call TRBD1 (6 bases). The CDR3 has 14 amino acids. V was shortened by 6 bases and J by 4 bases, with 18 bases between the two germline ends. CDR1 and CDR2 (germline): DFQATT, SNEGSKA (reference sequence). The chain's CDR3 is CSAKLQGPGTEAFF. The CDR3 DNA follows: TGCAGTGCCAAACTGCAGGGGCCCGGCACTGAAGCTTTCTTT.

The table lists this clonotype with many counts. One junction end does not reproduce the germline sequence, and a read error may be involved. The chain links TRBV7-2 to TRBJ2-1; TRBD2 matches 8 bases. Germline V gives CDR1 SGHTA, CDR2 FQGNSA. CDR3 length: 15 amino acids. CDR3: CASTLVAGGYNEQFF. The DNA of the CDR3 is TGTGCCAGCACCTTAGTTGCGGGGGGATACAATGAGCAGTTCTTC.

The table lists this clonotype with many counts. The rearrangement links TRBV5-1 to TRBJ2-1, with 8 bases lining up with TRBD2. The CDR3 is 16 residues long. Germline lookup yields CDR1 SGHRS and CDR2 YFSETQ. V dropped 0 bases and J dropped 3; count of bases not matched to a gene: 5. CDR3: CASSLGSAGDYNEQFF. CDR3 nucleotides: TGCGCCAGCAGCTTGGGATCAGCGGGAGACTACAATGAGCAGTTCTTC.

This clonotype was counted many times. Written as DNA, the CDR3 is TGCGCCAGCAGCCAACGAACTAACTCCTACGAGCAGTACTTC. Translation: CASSQRTNSYEQYF. The rearrangement links TRBV4-3 to TRBJ2-7; no reliable D call. The germline gives CDR1 LGHNA, CDR2 YSLEER. The CDR3 loop spans 14 amino acids. Trimming cost V 2 bases and J 0 bases, with 8 bases left between them.

This clonotype was seen a handful of times. This chain links TRBV4-2 with TRBJ1-2; D is ambiguous. The V end was cut by 0 bases, the J end by 4 bases, with 21 bases between. The CDR3 has 18 amino acids. Looked up from germline, CDR1 is LGHNA and CDR2 is YNFKEQ. CDR3 sequence (DNA): TGTGCCAGCAGCCAAGAATCGTCGCGGGTAGGGAGTTCCTATGGCTACACCTTC. Translated, it gives CASSQESSRVGSSYGYTF.

For this clonotype: A much bigger clone sits one base away, suggesting this may be a read error. The CDR3 nucleotides read TGCAGCGTTAACCGACATGGGAACACTGAAGCTTTCTTT. The encoded protein is CSVNRHGNTEAFF. The chain has TRBV29-1 and TRBJ1-1; unclear D gene. Deletions cut 5 bases from V and 1 base from J, with 11 bases between. CDR3 length: 13 amino acids. Germline CDR1 and CDR2: SQVTM and ANQGSEA.

This clonotype has a count of ten or more. The CDR3 sequence is CASRIHPGVNEQFF. The CDR3 DNA follows: TGTGCCAGCAGGATCCATCCGGGAGTCAATGAGCAGTTCTTC. The chain employs TRBV7-9 and TRBJ2-1; TRBD2 is a possible D gene (6 bases). This CDR3 is built from 14 residues. Looked up from germline, CDR1 is SEHNR and CDR2 is FQNEAQ (reference sequence). The ends were cut back, 6 bases at V and 6 bases at J, with 15 bases in the middle.

This clonotype came up many times. The CDR3 sequence is CASSLTSGTEQFF. CDR3 nucleotides: TGTGCCAGCAGCTTAACAAGCGGGACTGAGCAGTTCTTC. J is TRBJ2-1 and V is TRBV11-1, with 7 nucleotides matching TRBD2. The junction had 4 bases not matched to a gene; V was cut back by 2 bases and J by 9 bases. The germline CDR1 and CDR2 sequences are SGHAT and FQDESV (reference sequence). This CDR3 spans 13 amino acids.

This clonotype was detected many times. V and J are TRBV7-2 and TRBJ2-1; TRBD2 is a possible D gene (6 bases). Germline-derived CDR1 and CDR2 are SGHTA and FQGNSA. CDR3 length: 13 residues. The V end was cut by 3 bases, the J end by 10 bases, with 13 bases between. The CDR3 DNA reads as TGTGCCAGCAGCTTGACTAGGGAGGACGAGCAGTTCTTC. This translates into CASSLTREDEQFF.

This clonotype was detected many times. The V gene is TRBV12-5, the J gene TRBJ2-5, with 7 bases that match TRBD2. The CDR3 runs 13 residues. The germline V gene has CDR1 LGHNT and CDR2 FRNRAP. Unmatched junction bases numbered 6, after V lost 6 bases and J lost 5 bases. The CDR3 nucleotides are TGTGCTAGTGGATCGGGGAGGGCGGAGACCCAGTACTTC. As protein: CASGSGRAETQYF.

This clonotype appeared many times. The chain carries TRBV13 and TRBJ1-2; D is undetermined. Germline V gene data show CDR1 as PRHDT and CDR2 as FYEKMQ (reference sequence). The CDR3 is made up of 15 amino acids. The ends were cut back, 1 base at V and 8 bases at J, with 17 bases in the middle. CDR3 sequence reads: CASSLVGTGFWGYTF. The CDR3 coding sequence is TGTGCCAGCAGCTTAGTCGGTACGGGCTTTTGGGGCTACACCTTC.

This clonotype showed up many times. The chain is built from TRBV7-9 and TRBJ2-3; 10 nucleotides line up with TRBD2. The CDR3 has 18 amino acids. The ends lost 2 bases at V and 0 bases at J; junction bases unmatched: 8. In germline, CDR1 is SEHNR, CDR2 FQNEAQ (reference sequence). The CDR3 sequence is CASSLKVAGGTSTDTQYF. The CDR3, as DNA: TGTGCCAGCAGCTTAAAGGTAGCGGGAGGAACTAGCACAGATACGCAGTATTTT.

This clonotype was seen at least ten times. The CDR3 reads CASNQGLLNTEAFF. The CDR3 DNA follows: TGTGCCAGCAACCAGGGGCTCTTGAACACTGAAGCTTTCTTT. The rearrangement uses TRBV2 and TRBJ1-1; D possibly corresponds to TRBD1 (6 bases). The germline V gene has CDR1 SNHLY and CDR2 FYNNEI. V was shortened by 7 bases and J by 0 bases, with 12 bases between the two germline ends. The length of the CDR3 is 14 residues. Filled out from reference TRBV2 and TRBJ1-1, the complete variable domain reads EPEVTQTPSHQVTQMGQEVILRCVPISNHLYFYWYRQILGQKVEFLVSFYNNEISEKSEIFDDQFSVERPDGSNFTLKIRSTKLEDSAMYFCASNQGLLNTEAFFGQGTRLTVV.

There are many counts of this clonotype. The genes are TRBV24-1 and TRBJ2-1, with 10 bases aligning to TRBD1. The CDR3 consists of 12 residues. The V gene end was trimmed by 3 bases and the J gene end by 14 bases; junction bases not matched to a gene: 3. The germline gives CDR1 KGHDR, CDR2 SFDVKD. In nucleotides, the CDR3 is TGTGCCACCAGTGATCCTGGGACAGGGGAGTTCTTC. Amino acids: CATSDPGTGEFF.